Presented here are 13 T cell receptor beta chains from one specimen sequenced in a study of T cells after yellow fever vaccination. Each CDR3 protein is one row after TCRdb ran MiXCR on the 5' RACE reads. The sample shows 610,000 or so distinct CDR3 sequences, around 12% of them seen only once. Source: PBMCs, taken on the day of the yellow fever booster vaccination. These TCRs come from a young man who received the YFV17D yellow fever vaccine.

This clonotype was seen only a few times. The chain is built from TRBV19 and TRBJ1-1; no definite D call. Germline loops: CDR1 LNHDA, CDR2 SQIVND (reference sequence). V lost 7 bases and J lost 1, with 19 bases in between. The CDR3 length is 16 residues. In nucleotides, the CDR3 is TGTGCCAGTACTGAAGGCGCGGGAAACACGAACACTGAAGCTTTCTTT. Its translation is CASTEGAGNTNTEAFF.

Here the CDR3 DNA reads TGTGCCAGCAACAAACACGGGACAGGGACCAACGAGCAGTACTTC. This sequence encodes CASNKHGTGTNEQYF. The chain couples TRBV9 to TRBJ2-7; 9 nucleotides align to TRBD1. The CDR3 has 15 amino acids. Looked up from germline, CDR1 is SGDLS and CDR2 is YYNGEE. Unmatched junction bases numbered 12, after V lost 6 bases and J lost 5 bases.

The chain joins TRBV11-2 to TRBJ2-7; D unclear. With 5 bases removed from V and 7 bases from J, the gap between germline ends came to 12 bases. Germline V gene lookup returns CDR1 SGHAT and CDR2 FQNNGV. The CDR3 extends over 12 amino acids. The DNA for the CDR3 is TGTGCCAGCAGCCAAGGAACTGGGGAGCAGTACTTC. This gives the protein CASSQGTGEQYF.

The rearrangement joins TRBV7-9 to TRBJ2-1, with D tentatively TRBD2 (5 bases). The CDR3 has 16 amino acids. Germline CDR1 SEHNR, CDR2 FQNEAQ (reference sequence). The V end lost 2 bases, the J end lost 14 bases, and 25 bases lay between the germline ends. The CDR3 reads CASSLPPVGERQVKFF. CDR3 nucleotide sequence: TGTGCCAGCAGCTTACCCCCGGTGGGTGAGCGGCAAGTGAAGTTCTTC.

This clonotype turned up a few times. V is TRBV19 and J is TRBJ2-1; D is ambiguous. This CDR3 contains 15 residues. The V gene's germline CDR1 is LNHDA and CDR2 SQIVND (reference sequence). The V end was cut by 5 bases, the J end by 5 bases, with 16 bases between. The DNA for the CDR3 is TGTGCCAGTAGTCCCCCCGTCGGGCCCCACAATGAGCAGTTCTTC. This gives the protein CASSPPVGPHNEQFF.

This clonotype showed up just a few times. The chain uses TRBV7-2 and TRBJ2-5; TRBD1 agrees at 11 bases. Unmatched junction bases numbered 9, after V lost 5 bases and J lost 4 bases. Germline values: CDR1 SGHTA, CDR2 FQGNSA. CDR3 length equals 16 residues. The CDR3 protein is CASSLIGQGALETQYF. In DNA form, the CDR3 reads TGTGCCAGCAGCCTCATTGGACAGGGGGCGTTAGAGACCCAGTACTTC.

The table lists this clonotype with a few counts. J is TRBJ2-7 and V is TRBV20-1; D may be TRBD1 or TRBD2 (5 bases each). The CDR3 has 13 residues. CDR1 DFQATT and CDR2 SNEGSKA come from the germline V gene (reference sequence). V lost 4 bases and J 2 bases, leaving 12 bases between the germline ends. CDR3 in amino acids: CSANRDGTYEQYF. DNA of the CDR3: TGCAGTGCTAACCGGGACGGGACCTACGAGCAGTACTTC.

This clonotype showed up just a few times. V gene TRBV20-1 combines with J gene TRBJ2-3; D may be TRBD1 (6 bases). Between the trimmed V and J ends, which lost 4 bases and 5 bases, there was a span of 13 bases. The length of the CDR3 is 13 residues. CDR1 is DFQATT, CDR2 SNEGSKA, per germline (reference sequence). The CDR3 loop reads CSAKITGRDTQYF. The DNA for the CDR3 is TGCAGTGCTAAGATCACAGGGAGAGATACGCAGTATTTT.

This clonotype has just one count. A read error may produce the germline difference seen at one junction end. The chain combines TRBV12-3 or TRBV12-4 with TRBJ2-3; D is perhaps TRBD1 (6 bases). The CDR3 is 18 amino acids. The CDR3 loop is CAISLGLLGQGSTDTQYF. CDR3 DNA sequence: TGTGCCATCAGTTTGGGTTTGTTGGGGCAGGGGAGCACAGATACGCAGTATTTT.

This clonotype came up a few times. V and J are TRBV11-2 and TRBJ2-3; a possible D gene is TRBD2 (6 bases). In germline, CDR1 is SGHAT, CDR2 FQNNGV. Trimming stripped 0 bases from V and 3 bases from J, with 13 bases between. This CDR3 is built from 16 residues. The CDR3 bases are TGTGCCAGCAGCTTAGATGCGGGATCGGGTACAGATACGCAGTATTTT. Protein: CASSLDAGSGTDTQYF.

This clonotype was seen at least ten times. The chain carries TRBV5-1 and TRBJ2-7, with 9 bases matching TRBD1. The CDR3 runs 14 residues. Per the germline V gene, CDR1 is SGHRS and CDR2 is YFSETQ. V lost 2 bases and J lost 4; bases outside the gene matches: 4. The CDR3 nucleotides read TGCGCCAGCAGCTTCCAGGGGACAGGGTACGAGCAGTACTTC. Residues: CASSFQGTGYEQYF. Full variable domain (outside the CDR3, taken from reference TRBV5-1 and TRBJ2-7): KAGVTQTPRYLIKTRGQQVTLSCSPISGHRSVSWYQQTPGQGLQFLFEYFSETQRNKGNFPGRFSGRQFSNSRSEMNVSTLELGDSALYLCASSFQGTGYEQYFGPGTRLTVT.

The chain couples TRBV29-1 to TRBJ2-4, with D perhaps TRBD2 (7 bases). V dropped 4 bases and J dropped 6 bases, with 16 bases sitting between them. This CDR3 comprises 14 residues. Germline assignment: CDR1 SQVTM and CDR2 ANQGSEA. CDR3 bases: TGCAGCGTTGGTGGCGGGGGCACGTTAAACATTCAGTACTTC. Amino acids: CSVGGGGTLNIQYF.

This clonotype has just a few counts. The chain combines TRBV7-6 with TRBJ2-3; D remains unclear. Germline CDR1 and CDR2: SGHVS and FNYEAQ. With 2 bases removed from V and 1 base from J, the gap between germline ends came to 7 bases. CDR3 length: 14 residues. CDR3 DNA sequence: TGTGCCAGCAGCTTAACAGTAGGCACAGATACGCAGTATTTT. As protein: CASSLTVGTDTQYF.